This T cell receptor beta chain derives from a study of T cell changes during pregnancy in multiple sclerosis. Libraries were prepared by immunoSEQ multiplex PCR; TCRdb keeps only in-frame clonotypes and omits some of them. The sample includes roughly 110,000 clones, about nine tenths of them seen just once. CDR3 size: 14 residues. Germline CDR1 and CDR2: SNHLY and FYNNEI. Between the trimmed V and J ends, which lost 8 bases and 4 bases, there was a span of 16 bases. The sequence was collected from a female donor in good health, enrolled as a control in a pregnancy study. The sequencing here drew on peripheral blood, taken in the third trimester of pregnancy. The V call is TRBV2, the J call TRBJ2-3; D is undetermined. The CDR3 DNA follows: TGTGCCAGCTTGGCTAGACTTCTACCAGATACGCAGTATTTT. Encoded protein: CASLARLLPDTQYF.